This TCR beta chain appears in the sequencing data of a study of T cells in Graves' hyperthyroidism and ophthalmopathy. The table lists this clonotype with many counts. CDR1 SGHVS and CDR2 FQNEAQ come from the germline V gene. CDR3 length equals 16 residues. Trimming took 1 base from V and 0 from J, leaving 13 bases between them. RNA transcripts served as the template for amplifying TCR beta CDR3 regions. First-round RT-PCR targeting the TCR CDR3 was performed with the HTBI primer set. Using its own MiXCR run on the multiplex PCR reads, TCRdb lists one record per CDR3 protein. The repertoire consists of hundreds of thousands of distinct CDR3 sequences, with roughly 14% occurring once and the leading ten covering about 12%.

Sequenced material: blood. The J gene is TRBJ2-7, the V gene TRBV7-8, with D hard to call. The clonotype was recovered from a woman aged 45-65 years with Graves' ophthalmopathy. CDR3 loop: CASSLEPGRGSYEQYF. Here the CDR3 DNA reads TGTGCCAGCAGCTTAGAACCGGGCCGCGGCTCCTACGAGCAGTACTTC.